The 3 T cell receptor beta chains below come from one sample, sequenced in a study of somatic mutations in cytotoxic T cells in rheumatoid arthritis. Assay used: immunoSEQ multiplex PCR; TCRdb lists only in-frame clones, some missing. The sample comprises about 20,000 clones, around four fifths of which are singletons, and around 15% rests with the top ten. Sequenced material: CD8+ T cells sorted from blood. Receptor source: an adult with rheumatoid arthritis.

Comment on this clone: The same CDR3 is also encoded by other DNA sequences in this sample. The chain's CDR3 is CASSLSGNSYEQYF. The DNA for the CDR3 is TGTGCCAGCAGCTTAAGCGGGAACTCCTACGAGCAGTACTTC. This rearrangement joins TRBV7-8 to TRBJ2-7; 7 nucleotides align to TRBD2. The CDR3 has 14 amino acids. The germline V gene encodes CDR1 SGHVS and CDR2 FQNEAQ. V dropped 2 bases and J dropped 0; count of bases not matched to a gene: 1.

The chain uses TRBV5-6 and TRBJ2-5, with TRBD1 matching over 9 bases. With the DNA end fitting TRBJ2-7 better, the J assignment may be wrong. This CDR3 has 14 amino acids. Looked up from germline, CDR1 is SGHDT and CDR2 is YYEEEE. CDR3 in DNA: TGTGCCAGCAGCCCCGGGACAGGGACCTACGAGCAGTACTTC. Translated: CASSPGTGTYEQYF.

The chain employs TRBV7-6 and TRBJ2-3; 7 nucleotides agree with TRBD2. The CDR3 extends over 15 amino acids. The V gene end was trimmed by 2 bases and the J gene end by 2 bases; junction bases not matched to a gene: 4. CDR1 and CDR2 (germline): SGHVS, FNYEAQ. The CDR3 DNA sequence: TGTGCCAGCAGCTTAAAGCGGGGATACACAGATACGCAGTATTTT. Translation gives CASSLKRGYTDTQYF.